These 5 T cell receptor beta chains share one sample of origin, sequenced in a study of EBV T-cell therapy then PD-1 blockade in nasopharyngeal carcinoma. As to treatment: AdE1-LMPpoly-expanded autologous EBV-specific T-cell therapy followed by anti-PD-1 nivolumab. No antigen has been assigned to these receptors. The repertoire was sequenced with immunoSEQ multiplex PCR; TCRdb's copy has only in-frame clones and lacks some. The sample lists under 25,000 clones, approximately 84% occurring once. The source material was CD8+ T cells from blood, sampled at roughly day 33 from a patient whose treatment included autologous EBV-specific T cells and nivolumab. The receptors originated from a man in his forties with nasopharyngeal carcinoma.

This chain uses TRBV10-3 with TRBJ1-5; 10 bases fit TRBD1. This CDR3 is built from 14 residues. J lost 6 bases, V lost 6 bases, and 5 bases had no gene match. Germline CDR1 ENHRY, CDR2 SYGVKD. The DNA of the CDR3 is TGTGCCATCAGGGGGACAGGGGTGGCTCAGCCCCAGCATTTT. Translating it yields CAIRGTGVAQPQHF.

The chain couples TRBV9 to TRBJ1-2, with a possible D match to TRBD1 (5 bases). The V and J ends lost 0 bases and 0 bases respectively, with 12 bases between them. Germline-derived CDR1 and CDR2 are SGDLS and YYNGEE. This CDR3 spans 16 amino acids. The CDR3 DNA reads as TGTGCCAGCAGCGTAGGCCCCAGGACAACTAACTATGGCTACACCTTC. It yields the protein CASSVGPRTTNYGYTF.

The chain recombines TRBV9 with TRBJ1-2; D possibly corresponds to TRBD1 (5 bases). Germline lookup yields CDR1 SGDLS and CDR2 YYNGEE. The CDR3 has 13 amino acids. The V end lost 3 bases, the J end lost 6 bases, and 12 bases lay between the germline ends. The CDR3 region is CASSAFGGNGYTF. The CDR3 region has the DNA TGTGCCAGCAGCGCATTCGGGGGTAATGGCTACACCTTC.

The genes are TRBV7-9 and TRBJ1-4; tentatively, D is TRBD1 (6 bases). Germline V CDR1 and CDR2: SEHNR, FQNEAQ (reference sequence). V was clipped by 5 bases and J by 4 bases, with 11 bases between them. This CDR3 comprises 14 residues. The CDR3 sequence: CASSPDRYNEKLFF. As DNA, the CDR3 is TGTGCCAGCAGCCCAGACAGGTATAATGAAAAACTGTTTTTT.

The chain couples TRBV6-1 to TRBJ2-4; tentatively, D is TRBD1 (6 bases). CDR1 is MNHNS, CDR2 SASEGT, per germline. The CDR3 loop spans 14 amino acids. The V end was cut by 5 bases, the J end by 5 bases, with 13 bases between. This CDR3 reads CASSYFRTENIQYF. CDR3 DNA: TGTGCCAGCAGTTATTTTCGGACAGAAAACATTCAGTACTTC.